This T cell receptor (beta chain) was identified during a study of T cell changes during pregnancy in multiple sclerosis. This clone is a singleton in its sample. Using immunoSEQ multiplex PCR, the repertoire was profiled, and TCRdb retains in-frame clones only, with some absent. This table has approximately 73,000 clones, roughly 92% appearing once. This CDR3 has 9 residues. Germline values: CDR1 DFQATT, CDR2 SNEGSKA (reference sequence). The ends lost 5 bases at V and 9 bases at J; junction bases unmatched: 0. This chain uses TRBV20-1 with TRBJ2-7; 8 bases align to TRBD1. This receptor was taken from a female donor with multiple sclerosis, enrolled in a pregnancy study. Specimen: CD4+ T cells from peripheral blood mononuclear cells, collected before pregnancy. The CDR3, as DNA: TGCAGTGCTGGACAGGGGCAGTACTTC. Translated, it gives CSAGQGQYF.